The 11 T cell receptor beta chains given below trace back to one sample, sequenced in a study of OX40 agonist ivuxolimab in advanced cancers. The repertoire was sequenced with immunoSEQ multiplex PCR; TCRdb's copy has only in-frame clones and lacks some. This sample carries about 76,000 clones, roughly 85% of them seen once, and the ten largest clones take 3.1%. Sequenced here: CD4+ or CD8+ T cells sorted from blood, sampled in a trial of the OX40 agonist ivuxolimab. The receptors come from an adult with an advanced solid tumor such as melanoma, head and neck, liver or kidney cancer.

The CDR3 region is CAISEGTSGRGVSDEQYF. CDR3 nucleotide sequence: TGTGCCATCAGTGAAGGGACTAGCGGGAGAGGGGTAAGCGACGAGCAGTACTTC. The chain carries TRBV10-3 and TRBJ2-7, with 14 bases aligning to TRBD2. V was clipped by 3 bases and J by 5 bases; unmatched bases: 12. Germline values: CDR1 ENHRY, CDR2 SYGVKD. This CDR3 has 18 amino acids.

In its sample, this clone was seen once. The rearrangement uses TRBV5-1 and TRBJ1-6, with D perhaps TRBD1 (6 bases). The germline V and J ends were trimmed by 0 bases and 6 bases, with 22 bases remaining between them. This CDR3 comprises 19 residues. Germline loops: CDR1 SGHRS, CDR2 YFSETQ. CDR3 sequence reads: CASSLEGVRTLMSNSPLHF. The CDR3 nucleotides read TGCGCCAGCAGCTTGGAGGGGGTTCGCACCCTTATGTCTAATTCACCCCTCCACTTT. The entire variable domain, with the rest obtained from reference TRBV5-1 and TRBJ1-6, is as follows: KAGVTQTPRYLIKTRGQQVTLSCSPISGHRSVSWYQQTPGQGLQFLFEYFSETQRNKGNFPGRFSGRQFSNSRSEMNVSTLELGDSALYLCASSLEGVRTLMSNSPLHFGNGTRLTVT.

The chain uses TRBV7-2 and TRBJ2-1; 15 bases line up with TRBD2. The J segment lost 0 bases and the V segment lost 5 bases, leaving 8 bases of the junction unmatched. The CDR3 has 19 amino acids. Germline loops: CDR1 SGHTA, CDR2 FQGNSA. The CDR3 nucleotides are TGTGCCAGCAGCACACCGGGACTAGCGGGGGGAAGCTCCTACAATGAGCAGTTCTTC. Protein product: CASSTPGLAGGSSYNEQFF.

This rearrangement joins TRBV5-5 to TRBJ2-3; D is perhaps TRBD2 (6 bases). V lost 0 bases and J 8 bases, leaving 13 bases between the germline ends. The germline CDR1 and CDR2 sequences are SGHKS and YYEKEE (reference sequence). This CDR3 has 14 residues. DNA for the CDR3: TGTGCCAGCAGCTTGGGACTAGGGACGGGTACGCAGTATTTT. Amino acid sequence: CASSLGLGTGTQYF.

The V call is TRBV27, the J call TRBJ2-1; 9 bases are shared with TRBD1. This CDR3 comprises 14 residues. V trimming: 8 bases; J trimming: 4 bases; junction bases outside the gene matches: 6. Germline loops: CDR1 MNHEY, CDR2 SMNVEV (reference sequence). The CDR3: CASQRDRGYNEQFF. The DNA for the CDR3 is TGTGCCAGCCAGCGAGACAGGGGGTACAATGAGCAGTTCTTC.

This clone is a singleton in its sample. The genes are TRBV7-2 and TRBJ1-5; no firm D call. The germline V and J ends were trimmed by 5 bases and 5 bases, with 22 bases remaining between them. Germline CDR1 reads SGHTA; CDR2 reads FQGNSA. The CDR3 runs to 17 residues. CDR3 in amino acids: CASSLKTLSLLYQPQHF. CDR3 coding DNA: TGTGCCAGCAGCCTAAAGACGCTTAGTCTTCTCTATCAGCCCCAGCATTTT.

This clone was counted a single time. The chain joins TRBV7-8 to TRBJ2-1, with TRBD2 matching 10 bases. The length of the CDR3 is 17 residues. Per the germline V gene, CDR1 is SGHVS and CDR2 is FQNEAQ. J gave up 10 bases and V 2 bases, and 14 bases lay outside the gene matches. CDR3 sequence (DNA): TGTGCCAGCAGCTTATACACGGGACTAGCGAGCCACGGGGAGCAGTTCTTC. Protein product: CASSLYTGLASHGEQFF.

The rearrangement uses TRBV5-1 and TRBJ2-1, with TRBD2 identical over 9 bases. Per the germline V gene, CDR1 is SGHRS and CDR2 is YFSETQ. V shed 4 bases, J shed 7 bases, and the junction held 15 bases outside the gene matches. The CDR3 runs to 17 residues. The CDR3 is CASSKITGTSLENEQFF. The CDR3 DNA sequence: TGCGCCAGCAGCAAAATTACCGGGACTAGCTTGGAGAATGAGCAGTTCTTC. The full variable domain, with the rest looked up from reference TRBV5-1 and TRBJ2-1, is KAGVTQTPRYLIKTRGQQVTLSCSPISGHRSVSWYQQTPGQGLQFLFEYFSETQRNKGNFPGRFSGRQFSNSRSEMNVSTLELGDSALYLCASSKITGTSLENEQFFGPGTRLTVL.

The chain has TRBV27 and TRBJ1-5; D might be TRBD1 (5 bases). Germline CDR1 is MNHEY and CDR2 is SMNVEV (reference sequence). The CDR3 is 16 residues long. V was shortened by 3 bases and J by 1 base, with 13 bases between the two germline ends. CDR3 sequence (DNA): TGTGCCAGCAGTTTTTGGCAGGGTGGGAGCAATCAGCCCCAGCATTTT. Translated, it gives CASSFWQGGSNQPQHF.

This clone was recorded once. A much larger clone sits a single nucleotide away, making a read error possible. The chain combines TRBV5-6 with TRBJ1-1; D not resolved. The ends were cut back, 2 bases at V and 0 bases at J, with 5 bases in the middle. Germline V gives CDR1 SGHDT, CDR2 YYEEEE. The length of the CDR3 is 13 residues. The DNA for the CDR3 is TGTGCCAGCAGCTTAGGCGTGAACACTGAAGCTTTCTTT. Translated: CASSLGVNTEAFF.

CDR3 region: CASSEPGQGTTGELFF. The CDR3 coding sequence is TGTGCCAGCAGCGAACCGGGACAGGGGACCACCGGGGAGCTGTTTTTT. The chain combines TRBV28 with TRBJ2-2, with 10 bases matching TRBD1. Germline V lookup: CDR1 MDHEN, CDR2 SYDVKM. The CDR3 spans 16 residues. V lost 6 bases, J lost 4 bases, and 8 bases stayed unmatched.